The clone carrying this T cell receptor (beta chain) was counted many times. This entry is derived from a study of regulatory T cells in long-lasting Graves disease. The CDR3 is 14 residues long. V was trimmed by 6 bases and J by 1 base, leaving 10 bases between them. Germline CDR1 and CDR2: MDHEN and SYDVKM. Arm-PCR with iRepertoire HTBI primers amplified the CDR3 regions for these TCR beta libraries. Using its own MiXCR run on the multiplex PCR reads, TCRdb lists one record per CDR3 protein. Altogether about 620,000 distinct CDR3 sequences are present, approximately 15% being singletons, with the ten largest covering around 18%. The time point here: newly diagnosed GD, antithyroid drugs for less than 3 months. PBMC-derived RNA was used for the TCR library. The patients were drawn from one endocrinology department in Xi'an, China. The same data also contributed to another study, on T cells in Graves' hyperthyroidism and ophthalmopathy. Turning to that study: Initially, a first-round RT-PCR of the TCR CDR3 employed the HTBI primer set. In the blood, most expanded thyroid clonotypes above 0.001 appeared as well.

Sequenced material: peripheral blood mononuclear cells (PBMCs), taken at new diagnosis, from a patient treated with antithyroid drugs. The chain employs TRBV28 and TRBJ1-5, with D unresolved. This TCR was recovered from a woman aged 25 to 45 with Graves disease. The CDR3 sequence: CASSPLWSNQPQHF. CDR3 DNA sequence: TGTGCCAGCAGCCCTCTCTGGAGCAATCAGCCCCAGCATTTT.